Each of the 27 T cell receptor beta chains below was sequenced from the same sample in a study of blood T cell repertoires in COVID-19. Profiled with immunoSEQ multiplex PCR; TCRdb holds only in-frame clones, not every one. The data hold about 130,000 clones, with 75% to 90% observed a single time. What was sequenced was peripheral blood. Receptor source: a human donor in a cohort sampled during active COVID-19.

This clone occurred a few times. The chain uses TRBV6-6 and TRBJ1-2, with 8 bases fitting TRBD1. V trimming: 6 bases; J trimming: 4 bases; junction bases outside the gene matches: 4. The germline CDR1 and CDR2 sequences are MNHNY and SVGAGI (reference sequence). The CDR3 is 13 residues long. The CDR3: CASSPDRVYGYTF. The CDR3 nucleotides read TGTGCCAGCAGCCCGGACAGGGTCTATGGCTACACCTTC.

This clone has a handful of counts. CDR3 sequence reads: CASSLQGFTEAFF. The CDR3 DNA is TGTGCCAGCAGCTTGCAGGGGTTCACTGAAGCTTTCTTT. This chain connects TRBV5-8 to TRBJ1-1, with a weak D call TRBD1 (6 bases). The CDR3 is made up of 13 amino acids. Looked up from germline, CDR1 is SGHTS and CDR2 is YDEGEE. Trimming removed 1 base at V and 4 bases at J, with 8 bases between.

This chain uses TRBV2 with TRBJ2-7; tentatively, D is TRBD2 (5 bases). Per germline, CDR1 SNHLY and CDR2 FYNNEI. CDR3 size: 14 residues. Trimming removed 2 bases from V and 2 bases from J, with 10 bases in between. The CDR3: CASSEYGLTYEQYF. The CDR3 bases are TGTGCCAGCAGTGAATACGGACTCACCTACGAGCAGTACTTC. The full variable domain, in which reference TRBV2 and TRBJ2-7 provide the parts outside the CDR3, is EPEVTQTPSHQVTQMGQEVILRCVPISNHLYFYWYRQILGQKVEFLVSFYNNEISEKSEIFDDQFSVERPDGSNFTLKIRSTKLEDSAMYFCASSEYGLTYEQYFGPGTRLTVT.

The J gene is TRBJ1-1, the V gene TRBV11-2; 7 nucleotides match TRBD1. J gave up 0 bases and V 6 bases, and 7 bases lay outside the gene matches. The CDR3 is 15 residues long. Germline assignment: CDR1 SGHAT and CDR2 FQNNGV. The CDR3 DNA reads TGTGCCAGCAGTAGCAGACAGGGAGTGAACACTGAAGCTTTCTTT. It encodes CASSSRQGVNTEAFF.

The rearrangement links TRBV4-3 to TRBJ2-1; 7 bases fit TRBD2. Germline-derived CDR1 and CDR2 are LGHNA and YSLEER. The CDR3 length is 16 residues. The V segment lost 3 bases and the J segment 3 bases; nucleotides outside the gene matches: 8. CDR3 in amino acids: CASSHRGLAVYNEQFF. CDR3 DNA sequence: TGCGCCAGCAGCCACAGAGGCCTAGCGGTCTACAATGAGCAGTTCTTC.

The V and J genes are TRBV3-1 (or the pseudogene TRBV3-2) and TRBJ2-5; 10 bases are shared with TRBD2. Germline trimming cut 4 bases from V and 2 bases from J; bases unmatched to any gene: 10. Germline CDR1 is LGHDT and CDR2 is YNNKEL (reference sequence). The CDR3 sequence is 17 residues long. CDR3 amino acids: CASSLPRLAGLQETQYF. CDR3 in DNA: TGTGCCAGCAGCCTCCCTCGACTAGCGGGCCTGCAAGAGACCCAGTACTTC.

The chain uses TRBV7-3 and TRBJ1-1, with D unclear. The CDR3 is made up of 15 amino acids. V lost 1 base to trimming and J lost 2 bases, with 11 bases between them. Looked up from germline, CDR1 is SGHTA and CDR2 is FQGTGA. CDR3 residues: CASSLMGGRNTEAFF. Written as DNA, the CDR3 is TGTGCCAGCAGCTTAATGGGAGGGCGAAACACTGAAGCTTTCTTT.

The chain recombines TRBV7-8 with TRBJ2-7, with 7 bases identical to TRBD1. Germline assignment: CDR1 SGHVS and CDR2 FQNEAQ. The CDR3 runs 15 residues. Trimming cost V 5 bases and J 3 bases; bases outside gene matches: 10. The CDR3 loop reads CASSRGPGQYYEQYF. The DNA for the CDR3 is TGTGCCAGCAGCCGAGGTCCGGGACAGTACTACGAGCAGTACTTC.

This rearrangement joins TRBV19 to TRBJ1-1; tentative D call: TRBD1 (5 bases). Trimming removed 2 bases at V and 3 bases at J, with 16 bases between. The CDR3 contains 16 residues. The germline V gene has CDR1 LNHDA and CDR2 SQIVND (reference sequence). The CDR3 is CASSISSGGVDTEAFF. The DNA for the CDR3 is TGTGCCAGTAGTATATCTTCCGGGGGGGTGGACACTGAAGCTTTCTTT.

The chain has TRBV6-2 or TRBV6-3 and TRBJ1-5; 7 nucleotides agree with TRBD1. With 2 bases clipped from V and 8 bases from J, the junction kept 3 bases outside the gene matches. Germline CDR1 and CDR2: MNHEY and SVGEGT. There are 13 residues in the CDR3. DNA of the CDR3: TGTGCCAGCAGTTACGACAGGGTGAAGCCCCAGCATTTT. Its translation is CASSYDRVKPQHF.

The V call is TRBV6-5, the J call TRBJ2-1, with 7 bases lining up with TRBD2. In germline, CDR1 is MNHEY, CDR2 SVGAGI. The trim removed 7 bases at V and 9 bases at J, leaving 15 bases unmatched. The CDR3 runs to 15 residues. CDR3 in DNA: TGTGCCAGCAAGGTGGGCGCGGGGGATGGGATTGAGCAGTTCTTC. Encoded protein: CASKVGAGDGIEQFF.

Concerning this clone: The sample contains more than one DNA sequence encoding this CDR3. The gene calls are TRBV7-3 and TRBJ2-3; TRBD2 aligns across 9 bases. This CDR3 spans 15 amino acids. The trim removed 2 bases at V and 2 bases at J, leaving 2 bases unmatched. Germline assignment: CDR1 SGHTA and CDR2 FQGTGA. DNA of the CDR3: TGTGCCAGCAGCTTAGCGGGGGGGTCCACAGATACGCAGTATTTT. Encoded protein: CASSLAGGSTDTQYF.

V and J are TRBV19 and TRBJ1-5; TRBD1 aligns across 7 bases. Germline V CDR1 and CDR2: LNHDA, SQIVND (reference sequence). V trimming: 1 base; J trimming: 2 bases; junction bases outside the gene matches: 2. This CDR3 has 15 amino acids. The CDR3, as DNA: TGTGCCAGTAGTATAGGGACAGGAGGCAATCAGCCCCAGCATTTT. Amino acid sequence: CASSIGTGGNQPQHF.

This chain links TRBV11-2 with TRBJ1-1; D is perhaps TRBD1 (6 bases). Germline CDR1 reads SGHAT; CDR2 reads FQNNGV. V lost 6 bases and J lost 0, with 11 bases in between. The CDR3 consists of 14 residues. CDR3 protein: CASSWTAMNTEAFF. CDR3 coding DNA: TGTGCCAGCAGTTGGACAGCTATGAACACTGAAGCTTTCTTT.

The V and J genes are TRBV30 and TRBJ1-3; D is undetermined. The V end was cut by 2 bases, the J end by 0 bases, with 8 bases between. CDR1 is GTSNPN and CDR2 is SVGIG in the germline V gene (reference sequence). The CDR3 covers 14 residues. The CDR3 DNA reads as TGTGCCTGGAGTCGCGGGCCCTCTGGAAACACCATATATTTT. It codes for CAWSRGPSGNTIYF.

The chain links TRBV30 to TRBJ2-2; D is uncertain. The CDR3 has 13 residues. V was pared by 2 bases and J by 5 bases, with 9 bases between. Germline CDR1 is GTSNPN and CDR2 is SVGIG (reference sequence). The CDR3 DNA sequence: TGTGCCTGGAGTCCTTCTAGGACCGGGGAGCTGTTTTTT. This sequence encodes CAWSPSRTGELFF.

This CDR3 is CASSLLQRGNNEQFF. CDR3 DNA sequence: TGTGCCAGTAGTCTCCTCCAGCGGGGCAACAATGAGCAGTTCTTC. J is TRBJ2-1 and V is TRBV19; 7 nucleotides match TRBD2. V was pared by 5 bases and J by 5 bases, with 9 bases of the junction left unmatched. Germline CDR1 LNHDA, CDR2 SQIVND (reference sequence). The CDR3 loop spans 15 amino acids.

CDR3 DNA sequence: TGTGCCACACATCTAGCGGGAGGGTGGAATGAGCAGTTCTTC. It is translated as CATHLAGGWNEQFF. This chain joins TRBV19 and TRBJ2-1, with 12 nucleotides matching TRBD2. The CDR3 extends over 14 amino acids. Unmatched junction bases numbered 8, after V lost 10 bases and J lost 7 bases. In germline, CDR1 is LNHDA, CDR2 SQIVND (reference sequence).

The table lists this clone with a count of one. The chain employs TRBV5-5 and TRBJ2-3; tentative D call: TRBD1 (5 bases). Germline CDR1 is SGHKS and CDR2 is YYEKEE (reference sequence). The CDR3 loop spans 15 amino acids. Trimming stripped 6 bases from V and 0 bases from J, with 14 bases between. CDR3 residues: CASTIWTTSTDTQYF. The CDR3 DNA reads TGTGCCAGCACCATATGGACAACTAGCACAGATACGCAGTATTTT.

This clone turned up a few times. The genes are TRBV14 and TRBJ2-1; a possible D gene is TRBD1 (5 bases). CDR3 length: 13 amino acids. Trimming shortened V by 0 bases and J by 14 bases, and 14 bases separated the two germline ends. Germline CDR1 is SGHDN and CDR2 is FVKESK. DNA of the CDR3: TGTGCCAGCAGCCAAGATTTGACAGCCCTGAAGTTCTTC. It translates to CASSQDLTALKFF.

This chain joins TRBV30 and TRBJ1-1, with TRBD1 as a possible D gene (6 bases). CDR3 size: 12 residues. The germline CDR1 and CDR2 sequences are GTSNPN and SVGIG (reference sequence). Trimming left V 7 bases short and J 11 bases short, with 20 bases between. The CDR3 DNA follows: TGTGCCTACGATACGGAAAATCAGGGGGCTTTCTTT. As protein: CAYDTENQGAFF. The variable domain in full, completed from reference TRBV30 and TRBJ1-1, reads SQTIHQWPATLVQPVGSPLSLECTVEGTSNPNLYWYRQAAGRGLQLLFYSVGIGQISSEVPQNLSASRPQDRQFILSSKKLLLSDSGFYLCAYDTENQGAFFGQGTRLTVV.

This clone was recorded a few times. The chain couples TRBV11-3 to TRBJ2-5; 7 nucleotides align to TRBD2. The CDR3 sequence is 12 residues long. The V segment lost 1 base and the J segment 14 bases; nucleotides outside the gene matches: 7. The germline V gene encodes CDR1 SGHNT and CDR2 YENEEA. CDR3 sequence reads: CASSLARTSLYF. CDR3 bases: TGTGCCAGCAGCTTAGCCCGGACTAGTCTCTACTTC.

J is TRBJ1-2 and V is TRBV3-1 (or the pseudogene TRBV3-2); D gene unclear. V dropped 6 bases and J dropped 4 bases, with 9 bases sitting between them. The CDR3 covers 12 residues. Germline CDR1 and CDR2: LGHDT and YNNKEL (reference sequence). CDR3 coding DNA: TGTGCCAGCAGTAAAGCCTCCTATGGCTACACCTTC. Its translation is CASSKASYGYTF.

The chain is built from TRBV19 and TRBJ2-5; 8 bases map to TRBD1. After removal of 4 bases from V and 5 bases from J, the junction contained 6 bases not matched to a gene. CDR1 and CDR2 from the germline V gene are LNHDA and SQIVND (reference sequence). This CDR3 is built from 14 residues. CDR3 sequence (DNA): TGTGCCAGTAGTACTACCCGACAGGGGGAGACCCAGTACTTC. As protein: CASSTTRQGETQYF.

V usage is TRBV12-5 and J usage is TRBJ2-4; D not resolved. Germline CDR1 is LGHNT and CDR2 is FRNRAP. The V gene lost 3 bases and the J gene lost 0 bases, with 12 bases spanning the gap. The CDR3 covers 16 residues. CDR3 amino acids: CASGLGGSLAKNIQYF. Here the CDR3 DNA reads TGTGCTAGTGGTTTAGGCGGATCCCTAGCCAAAAACATTCAGTACTTC.

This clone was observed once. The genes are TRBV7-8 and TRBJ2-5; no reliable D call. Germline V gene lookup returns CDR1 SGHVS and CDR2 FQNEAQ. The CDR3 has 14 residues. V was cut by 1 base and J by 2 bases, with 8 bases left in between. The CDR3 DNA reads TGTGCCAGCAGCTTAGGCGAATTTCAAGAGACCCAGTACTTC. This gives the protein CASSLGEFQETQYF.

CDR3 bases: TGTGCCAGCACCGCGACAGGGGTTTCCCAAGAGACCCAGTACTTC. Residues: CASTATGVSQETQYF. The chain carries TRBV5-6 and TRBJ2-5; 8 nucleotides align to TRBD1. V was clipped by 6 bases and J by 1 base; unmatched bases: 8. The CDR3 extends over 15 amino acids. CDR1 is SGHDT, CDR2 YYEEEE, per germline.